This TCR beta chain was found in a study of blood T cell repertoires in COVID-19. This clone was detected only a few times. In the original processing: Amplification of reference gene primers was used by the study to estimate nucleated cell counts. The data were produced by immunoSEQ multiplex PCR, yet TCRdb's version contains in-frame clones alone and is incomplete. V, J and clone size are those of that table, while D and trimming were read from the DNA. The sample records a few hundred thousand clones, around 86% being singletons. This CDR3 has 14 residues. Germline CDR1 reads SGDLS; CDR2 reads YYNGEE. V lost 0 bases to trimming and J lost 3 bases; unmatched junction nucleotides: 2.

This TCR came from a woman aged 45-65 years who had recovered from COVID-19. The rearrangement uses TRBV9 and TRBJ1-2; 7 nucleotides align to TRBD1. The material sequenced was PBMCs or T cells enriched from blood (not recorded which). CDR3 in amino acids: CASSVEGQYYGYTF. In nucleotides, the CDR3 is TGTGCCAGCAGCGTAGAGGGACAGTACTATGGCTACACCTTC.